These 24 T cell receptor beta chains came from one sample sequenced in a study of beta chain features in type 1 diabetes. Notes on the study in general: Among all four CD4+ subsets, Type 1 diabetes patients had TCRB CDR3s that were moderately but significantly shorter.

The entirety of the isolated RNA underwent reverse transcription, so expressed TCRB transcripts were sequenced. TCRdb keeps only in-frame clones here, not all; method: immunoSEQ multiplex PCR. The sample holds about 370,000 clones, 9.6% seen once. These receptors have no identified antigens. The sequencing sample was made of central memory CD4+ T cells from blood. The receptors shown here come from a man aged 25-45 years with type 1 diabetes.

V is TRBV5-4 and J is TRBJ1-1; D possibly corresponds to TRBD1 (5 bases). This CDR3 has 13 amino acids. Germline values: CDR1 SGHNT, CDR2 YYREEE (reference sequence). V shed 4 bases and J shed 3 bases, with 10 bases lying between them. CDR3 sequence reads: CASSRDGYTEAFF. CDR3 coding DNA: TGTGCCAGCAGCCGGGACGGATACACTGAAGCTTTCTTT.

V and J are TRBV7-9 and TRBJ2-3; a possible D gene is TRBD2 (5 bases). Germline assignment: CDR1 SEHNR and CDR2 FQNEAQ (reference sequence). The CDR3 runs 16 residues. The germline V and J ends were trimmed by 6 bases and 0 bases, with 16 bases remaining between them. CDR3 amino acids: CASSLRAGASTDTQYF. The CDR3, as DNA: TGTGCCAGCAGTCTCCGGGCGGGTGCTAGCACAGATACGCAGTATTTT.

In regard to this clone: This may stem from a read error, because a much larger clone lies one nucleotide away. The same CDR3 arises from other DNA sequences in this sample as well. The rearrangement joins TRBV11-2 to TRBJ2-7; no definite D call. Per germline, CDR1 SGHAT and CDR2 FQNNGV. This CDR3 has 12 amino acids. V lost 4 bases and J lost 0, with 4 bases in between. The CDR3 DNA follows: TGTGCCAGCAGCTGGGGCTCCTACGAGCAGTACTTC. It yields the protein CASSWGSYEQYF.

This sequence joins TRBV6-6 and TRBJ2-2; D is possibly TRBD1 (6 bases). The CDR3 loop spans 15 amino acids. V was trimmed by 2 bases and J by 5 bases, leaving 12 bases between them. Germline V gene sequence: CDR1 MNHNY, CDR2 SVGAGI (reference sequence). This chain's CDR3 is CASSYQSTGTGELFF. The CDR3 region has the DNA TGTGCCAGCAGTTACCAAAGTACAGGGACCGGGGAGCTGTTTTTT.

This clone was seen more than once but under ten times. The V call is TRBV28, the J call TRBJ1-5; D unclear. V was shortened by 5 bases and J by 4 bases, with 9 bases between the two germline ends. The CDR3 has 13 residues. The germline V gene has CDR1 MDHEN and CDR2 SYDVKM. CDR3 DNA: TGTGCCAGCAGTATCGGGAGTAATCAGCCCCAGCATTTT. This translates into CASSIGSNQPQHF.

The table lists this clone with a few counts. The rearrangement joins TRBV18 to TRBJ1-1; D is perhaps TRBD1 (6 bases). This CDR3 contains 14 residues. Germline values: CDR1 KGHSH, CDR2 LQKENI. V was trimmed by 2 bases and J by 4 bases, leaving 11 bases between them. Written as DNA, the CDR3 is TGTGCCAGCTCACCAGGGGGCGGTTTCACTGAAGCTTTCTTT. Its protein is CASSPGGGFTEAFF.

This chain uses TRBV18 with TRBJ2-7; no reliable D call. Deletions cut 5 bases from V and 6 bases from J, with 8 bases between. CDR1 is KGHSH and CDR2 is LQKENI in the germline V gene. This CDR3 is built from 11 residues. The CDR3 DNA reads TGTGCCAGCTCAACCAACCTCGAGCAGTACTTC. As protein: CASSTNLEQYF.

In this sample, this clone turned up a few times. The rearrangement uses TRBV18 and TRBJ2-7, with 7 nucleotides matching TRBD1. CDR1 is KGHSH and CDR2 is LQKENI in the germline V gene. J lost 4 bases, V lost 2 bases, and 5 bases had no gene match. This CDR3 is built from 14 residues. Here the CDR3 DNA reads TGTGCCAGCTCACCATCGACAGGGCCTTACGAGCAGTACTTC. As protein: CASSPSTGPYEQYF.

This clone was seen more than once but under ten times. Written as DNA, the CDR3 is TGCGCCAGCAGCCACGTCTTTATGCCTAGCGGCGAGACCCAGTACTTC. The encoded protein is CASSHVFMPSGETQYF. V is TRBV4-1 and J is TRBJ2-5; 7 nucleotides line up with TRBD2. The germline V gene encodes CDR1 MGHRA and CDR2 YSYEKL. After removal of 3 bases from V and 5 bases from J, the junction contained 12 bases not matched to a gene. The CDR3 consists of 16 residues.

The count of this clone is one. At one of its ends the junction is not consistent with the germline gene, which may arise from a read error. The chain recombines TRBV5-6 with TRBJ1-5, with D maybe TRBD1 (5 bases). The CDR3 is made up of 16 amino acids. Per germline, CDR1 SGHDT and CDR2 YYEEEE. CDR3 DNA: TGTGCCAGCACCTTGTACGGGGGGTTTAGCAATCAGCCCCAGCATTTT. Its translation is CASTLYGGFSNQPQHF. The whole variable domain, remainder taken from reference TRBV5-6 and TRBJ1-5, is DAGVTQSPTHLIKTRGQQVTLRCSPKSGHDTVSWYQQALGQGPQFIFQYYEEEERQRGNFPDRFSGHQFPNYSSELNVNALLLGDSALYLCASTLYGGFSNQPQHFGDGTRLSIL.

The V gene is TRBV5-4, the J gene TRBJ2-1; TRBD2 aligns across 12 bases. The CDR3 consists of 15 residues. The germline gives CDR1 SGHNT, CDR2 YYREEE (reference sequence). V was clipped by 0 bases and J by 7 bases; unmatched bases: 2. Written as DNA, the CDR3 is TGTGCCAGCAGCTTGGATCTAGCGGGAGGGAATGAGCAGTTCTTC. This gives the protein CASSLDLAGGNEQFF.

This chain joins TRBV10-1 and TRBJ2-2; 10 bases align to TRBD1. The CDR3 length is 14 residues. The germline CDR1 and CDR2 sequences are WNHNN and SYGVQD (reference sequence). J gave up 4 bases and V 6 bases, and 2 bases lay outside the gene matches. CDR3 sequence (DNA): TGCGCCAGCAGGGACAGGGGGTCCACCGGGGAGCTGTTTTTT. Translating gives CASRDRGSTGELFF.

The chain has TRBV5-1 and TRBJ2-6; maybe TRBD1 (7 bases). The V gene's germline CDR1 is SGHRS and CDR2 YFSETQ. The CDR3 length is 17 residues. The V end was cut by 3 bases, the J end by 4 bases, with 17 bases between. The CDR3 region is CASSSTHRGGGANVLTF. The CDR3 region has the DNA TGCGCCAGCAGCTCTACACACAGGGGAGGAGGGGCCAACGTCCTGACTTTC.

There are a few counts of this clone. The rearrangement links TRBV28 to TRBJ2-3; 10 bases are shared with TRBD2. Germline V lookup: CDR1 MDHEN, CDR2 SYDVKM. J was trimmed by 1 base and V by 5 bases; bases with no gene match: 9. The CDR3 runs to 17 residues. CDR3 protein: CASSERTSGEGTDTQYF. CDR3 coding DNA: TGTGCCAGCAGTGAACGGACTAGCGGAGAAGGCACAGATACGCAGTATTTT. The complete variable domain, with remaining parts taken from reference TRBV28 and TRBJ2-3, reads DVKVTQSSRYLVKRTGEKVFLECVQDMDHENMFWYRQDPGLGLRLIYFSYDVKMKEKGDIPEGYSVSREKKERFSLILESASTNQTSMYLCASSERTSGEGTDTQYFGPGTRLTVL.

This clone showed up just a few times. This chain joins TRBV28 and TRBJ1-2; D might be TRBD1 (5 bases). This CDR3 has 14 residues. V was trimmed by 4 bases and J by 5 bases, leaving 14 bases between them. The V gene's germline CDR1 is MDHEN and CDR2 SYDVKM. CDR3 sequence: CASSWGRAIYGYTF. The CDR3 DNA reads as TGTGCCAGCAGTTGGGGCAGGGCTATTTATGGCTACACCTTC.

In this sample, this clone turned up a few times. CDR3 sequence: CAWNRRGSGNTIYF. As DNA, the CDR3 is TGTGCCTGGAATCGCAGGGGAAGTGGAAACACCATATATTTT. The gene calls are TRBV30 and TRBJ1-3, with D perhaps TRBD1 (6 bases). Trimming took 4 bases from V and 3 from J, leaving 13 bases between them. The germline V gene encodes CDR1 GTSNPN and CDR2 SVGIG (reference sequence). The CDR3 runs 14 residues.

This clone was observed many times. The chain joins TRBV11-2 to TRBJ2-3; D remains ambiguous. V was cut by 1 base and J by 7 bases, with 9 bases left in between. CDR1 SGHAT and CDR2 FQNNGV come from the germline V gene. CDR3 length: 13 amino acids. The CDR3 protein is CASSLGGVNTQYF. CDR3 nucleotides: TGTGCCAGCAGCTTAGGGGGTGTGAATACGCAGTATTTT.

The chain is built from TRBV6-5 and TRBJ2-3; maybe TRBD2 (6 bases). Germline CDR1 MNHEY, CDR2 SVGAGI. The V end lost 2 bases, the J end lost 9 bases, and 12 bases lay between the germline ends. The CDR3 consists of 13 residues. The CDR3 sequence: CASSYPGGTTQYF. The CDR3 DNA reads as TGTGCCAGCAGTTACCCCGGAGGGACGACGCAGTATTTT.

This clone was counted many times. The chain uses TRBV28 and TRBJ1-2, with a possible D match to TRBD1 (6 bases). Germline V gene lookup returns CDR1 MDHEN and CDR2 SYDVKM. CDR3 length equals 11 residues. The CDR3 nucleotides are TGTGGCGTGGACAGCTCCTATGGCTACACCTTC. Its translation is CGVDSSYGYTF.

CDR3 coding DNA: TGTGCCAGCAGCCAAGATCGGGGTTCTGGGGCCAACGTCCTGACTTTC. Translated, it gives CASSQDRGSGANVLTF. The chain links TRBV4-2 to TRBJ2-6; possibly TRBD2 for D (5 bases). The germline gives CDR1 LGHNA, CDR2 YNFKEQ. V shed 0 bases and J shed 1 base, with 7 bases lying between them. The CDR3 spans 16 residues.

This clone was counted only a few times. The rearrangement uses TRBV10-2 and TRBJ2-7; the match to TRBD1 covers 9 bases. Germline CDR1 is WSHSY and CDR2 is SAAADI. V gave up 8 bases and J gave up 3 bases; unmatched junction bases: 8. CDR3 length: 14 residues. CDR3 sequence reads: CASVTDRGNYEQYF. DNA of the CDR3: TGCGCCAGCGTAACGGACAGGGGAAACTACGAGCAGTACTTC.

This clone was observed a few times. This sequence joins TRBV5-1 and TRBJ2-2; D perhaps matches TRBD1 (6 bases). The V end was cut by 3 bases, the J end by 2 bases, with 14 bases between. The CDR3 sequence is 16 residues long. CDR1 SGHRS and CDR2 YFSETQ come from the germline V gene. This CDR3 is CASSWTDPRNTGELFF. For the CDR3, the DNA is TGCGCCAGCAGCTGGACAGACCCTCGTAACACCGGGGAGCTGTTTTTT.

This clone showed up many times. Other DNA sequences in this sample translate to the same CDR3. The V gene is TRBV5-4, the J gene TRBJ2-1, with D possibly matching TRBD2 (6 bases). CDR1 and CDR2 from the germline V gene are SGHNT and YYREEE (reference sequence). V lost 0 bases and J 7 bases, leaving 8 bases between the germline ends. The CDR3 extends over 13 amino acids. The CDR3 region has the DNA TGTGCCAGCAGCTTGGCCGGGGGAAATGAGCAGTTCTTC. Residues: CASSLAGGNEQFF. Together with reference TRBV5-4 and TRBJ2-1, the CDR3 gives the full variable domain: ETGVTQSPTHLIKTRGQQVTLRCSSQSGHNTVSWYQQALGQGPQFIFQYYREEENGRGNFPPRFSGLQFPNYSSELNVNALELDDSALYLCASSLAGGNEQFFGPGTRLTVL.

This clone was counted ten times or more. The V and J genes are TRBV2 and TRBJ2-5, with 8 bases aligning to TRBD2. The V gene end was trimmed by 0 bases and the J gene end by 5 bases; junction bases not matched to a gene: 2. The CDR3 runs 14 residues. The germline V gene has CDR1 SNHLY and CDR2 FYNNEI. The CDR3 DNA is TGTGCCAGCAGTGAAGCGGGCGGGAGGGAGACCCAGTACTTC. It yields the protein CASSEAGGRETQYF.